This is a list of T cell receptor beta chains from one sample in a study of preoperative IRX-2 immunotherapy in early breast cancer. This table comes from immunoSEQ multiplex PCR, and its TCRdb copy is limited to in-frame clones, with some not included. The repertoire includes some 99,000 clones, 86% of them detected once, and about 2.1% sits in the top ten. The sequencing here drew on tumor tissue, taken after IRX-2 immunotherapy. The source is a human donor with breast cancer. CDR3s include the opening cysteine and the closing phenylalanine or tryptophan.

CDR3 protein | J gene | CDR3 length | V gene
CASSLAFGGDEQFF | TRBJ2-1 | 14 | TRBV5-1
CASSGGLAANTGELFF | TRBJ2-2 | 16 | TRBV5-1
CASSAPRLAADTQYF | TRBJ2-3 | 15 | TRBV11-3
CASSIDLDDQPQHF | TRBJ1-5 | 14 | TRBV19
CAWTGTTGEKLFF | TRBJ1-4 | 13 | TRBV30
CAWSGDGTEAFF | TRBJ1-1 | 12 | TRBV30
CASSFGLDYGYTF | TRBJ1-2 | 13 | TRBV7-1
CASRPGEKPQHF | TRBJ1-5 | 12 | TRBV28
CASGTGYQGQPQHF | TRBJ1-5 | 14 | TRBV27
CASSDMARAAYNEQFF | TRBJ2-1 | 16 | TRBV25-1
CASSTGTGVNQPQHF | TRBJ1-5 | 15 | TRBV28
CASSLRRGHTEAFF | TRBJ1-1 | 14 | TRBV28
CASTAWGIAKYF | TRBJ2-3 | 12 | TRBV6-8
CASSLLGGGIQETQYF | TRBJ2-5 | 16 | TRBV11-3
CASSMDRARGELFF | TRBJ2-2 | 14 | TRBV6-7
CTTSGRGGVNTEAFF | TRBJ1-1 | 15 | TRBV29-1